Listed here are 15 T cell receptor beta chains from one sample, sequenced in a study of blood T cell repertoires in COVID-19. Here immunoSEQ multiplex PCR was the method, and the copy in TCRdb shows in-frame clones only, minus some. The table lists fewer than 350,000 clones, around 87% of them singletons. Sequences were obtained from PBMCs or T cells enriched from blood (not recorded which). These receptor sequences come from a woman aged 18-35 years with acute COVID-19.

V and J are TRBV30 and TRBJ2-1; 11 nucleotides line up with TRBD1. V was clipped by 5 bases and J by 6 bases; unmatched bases: 3. Germline V gene data show CDR1 as GTSNPN and CDR2 as SVGIG (reference sequence). This CDR3 is 13 amino acids long. The DNA of the CDR3 is TGTGCCTGGGCCGGGACAGGGGGCAATGAGCAGTTCTTC. Its translation: CAWAGTGGNEQFF. Supplemented by reference TRBV30 and TRBJ2-1, the full variable domain reads SQTIHQWPATLVQPVGSPLSLECTVEGTSNPNLYWYRQAAGRGLQLLFYSVGIGQISSEVPQNLSASRPQDRQFILSSKKLLLSDSGFYLCAWAGTGGNEQFFGPGTRLTVL.

The J gene is TRBJ1-3, the V gene TRBV6-1; D may be TRBD1 (6 bases). V lost 0 bases to trimming and J lost 8 bases, with 14 bases between them. Per germline, CDR1 MNHNS and CDR2 SASEGT. The CDR3 has 15 residues. The CDR3 spells CASSEAVQGTDTIYF. The CDR3, as DNA: TGTGCCAGCAGTGAAGCGGTCCAGGGGACGGACACCATATATTTT.

In nucleotides, the CDR3 is TGTGCCAGCAGCCTCTTAGGGGGAGGGGCATACAATGAGCAGTTCTTC. As protein: CASSLLGGGAYNEQFF. The rearrangement uses TRBV13 and TRBJ2-1, with a weak D call TRBD2 (7 bases). The CDR3 consists of 16 residues. V lost 5 bases, J lost 4 bases, and 18 bases lay in between. Germline V gene lookup returns CDR1 PRHDT and CDR2 FYEKMQ (reference sequence).

V gene TRBV10-3 combines with J gene TRBJ1-1, with D possibly being TRBD1 (5 bases). Germline assignment: CDR1 ENHRY and CDR2 SYGVKD. CDR3 length equals 14 residues. Trimming shortened V by 9 bases and J by 1 base, and 15 bases separated the two germline ends. Written as DNA, the CDR3 is TGTGCCATAGGAATCAGGGAGGGGAACACTGAAGCTTTCTTT. Protein: CAIGIREGNTEAFF.

The rearrangement uses TRBV3-1 (or the pseudogene TRBV3-2) and TRBJ2-3, with 8 bases lining up with TRBD1. Germline CDR1 is LGHDT and CDR2 is YNNKEL (reference sequence). V shed 1 base and J 6 bases; nucleotides not matched to a gene: 3. This CDR3 has 14 residues. The CDR3 protein is CASSQGTGPDTQYF. The CDR3 region has the DNA TGTGCCAGCAGCCAAGGGACAGGGCCGGATACGCAGTATTTT.

The table lists this clone with a few counts. The chain links TRBV27 to TRBJ2-1, with D possibly TRBD1 on 5 matching bases. This CDR3 is built from 11 residues. Germline lookup yields CDR1 MNHEY and CDR2 SMNVEV (reference sequence). The ends were cut back, 10 bases at V and 8 bases at J, with 12 bases in the middle. The CDR3 reads CAIRASHEQFF. As DNA, the CDR3 is TGTGCCATCAGGGCCTCCCATGAGCAGTTCTTC.

J is TRBJ2-1 and V is TRBV3-1 (or the pseudogene TRBV3-2); no reliable D call. V gave up 3 bases and J gave up 5 bases, with 14 bases separating them. Per the germline V gene, CDR1 is LGHDT and CDR2 is YNNKEL (reference sequence). The CDR3 covers 15 residues. CDR3 amino acids: CASSHSAANNNEQFF. As DNA, the CDR3 is TGTGCCAGCAGCCATTCCGCGGCCAATAACAATGAGCAGTTCTTC.

The rearrangement joins TRBV3-1 (or the pseudogene TRBV3-2) to TRBJ1-3, with 7 bases fitting TRBD1. Trimming cost V 5 bases and J 0 bases; bases outside gene matches: 1. The CDR3 covers 14 residues. Per germline, CDR1 LGHDT and CDR2 YNNKEL (reference sequence). In DNA form, the CDR3 reads TGTGCCAGCAGCAACAGGGGCTCTGGAAACACCATATATTTT. It codes for CASSNRGSGNTIYF.

The chain links TRBV28 to TRBJ2-7; a weak D match, TRBD2 (6 bases). Germline V CDR1 and CDR2: MDHEN, SYDVKM. V dropped 8 bases and J dropped 2 bases, with 16 bases sitting between them. This CDR3 is 14 amino acids long. The CDR3 spells CASGILAIPYEQYF. The CDR3 DNA is TGTGCCAGCGGTATCCTAGCGATACCCTACGAGCAGTACTTC.

The V gene is TRBV7-2, the J gene TRBJ2-1, with 10 positions matching TRBD2. The CDR3 has 13 residues. Germline V gene lookup returns CDR1 SGHTA and CDR2 FQGNSA. V lost 8 bases and J lost 6; bases outside the gene matches: 4. The CDR3 DNA is TGTGCCAGCGCTCTAGCGGGAGTCAATGAGCAGTTCTTC. It is translated as CASALAGVNEQFF.

J is TRBJ1-3 and V is TRBV6-1; no clear D gene. V shed 2 bases and J shed 0 bases, with 20 bases lying between them. Per the germline V gene, CDR1 is MNHNS and CDR2 is SASEGT. The CDR3 runs 19 residues. In DNA form, the CDR3 reads TGTGCCAGCAGTGAAACGAGCGGGAACAGACTCAGCTCTGGAAACACCATATATTTT. It codes for CASSETSGNRLSSGNTIYF.

This clone has more than one count but fewer than ten. This chain connects TRBV2 to TRBJ1-2; TRBD1 aligns across 7 bases. The germline V gene encodes CDR1 SNHLY and CDR2 FYNNEI. Trimming took 6 bases from V and 2 from J; bases not matched to a gene: 6. This CDR3 region has 14 residues. CDR3 residues: CASRTGTENYGYTF. DNA for the CDR3: TGTGCCAGCAGGACCGGGACAGAAAACTATGGCTACACCTTC.

The V call is TRBV5-4, the J call TRBJ2-1; 7 bases line up with TRBD2. CDR1 is SGHNT, CDR2 YYREEE, per germline (reference sequence). The CDR3 runs to 14 residues. Unmatched junction bases numbered 5, after V lost 2 bases and J lost 6 bases. CDR3 in amino acids: CASSFGLAGNEQFF. CDR3 sequence (DNA): TGTGCCAGCAGCTTCGGGTTAGCGGGCAATGAGCAGTTCTTC.

The J gene is TRBJ1-5, the V gene TRBV3-1 (or the pseudogene TRBV3-2), with 10 bases fitting TRBD1. This CDR3 is built from 15 residues. Trimming took 6 bases from V and 2 from J; bases not matched to a gene: 4. Germline V gene lookup returns CDR1 LGHDT and CDR2 YNNKEL (reference sequence). The CDR3 loop reads CASSLGTGGNQPQHF. CDR3 DNA sequence: TGTGCCAGCAGTCTAGGGACAGGGGGCAATCAGCCCCAGCATTTT.

The V and J genes are TRBV6-5 and TRBJ1-1; TRBD1 aligns across 7 bases. CDR1 is MNHEY, CDR2 SVGAGI, per germline. The CDR3 totals 13 residues. The V and J ends lost 6 bases and 7 bases, in that order; junction bases with no gene match: 8. CDR3 protein: CASSLHRGIEAFF. CDR3 coding DNA: TGTGCCAGCAGCTTACACAGGGGCATTGAAGCTTTCTTT.